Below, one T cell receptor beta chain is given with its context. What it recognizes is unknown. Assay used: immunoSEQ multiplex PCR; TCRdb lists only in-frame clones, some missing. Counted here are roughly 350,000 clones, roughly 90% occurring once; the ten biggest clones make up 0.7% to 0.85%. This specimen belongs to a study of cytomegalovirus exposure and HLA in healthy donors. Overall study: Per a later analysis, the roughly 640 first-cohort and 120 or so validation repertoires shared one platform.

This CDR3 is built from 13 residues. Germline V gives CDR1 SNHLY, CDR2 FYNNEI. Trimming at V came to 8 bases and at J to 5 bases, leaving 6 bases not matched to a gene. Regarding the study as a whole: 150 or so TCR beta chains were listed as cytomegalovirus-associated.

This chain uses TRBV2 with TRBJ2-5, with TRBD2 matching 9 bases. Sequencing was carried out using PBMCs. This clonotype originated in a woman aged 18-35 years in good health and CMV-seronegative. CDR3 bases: TGTGCCAGCTTAGCGGGAGTGGGGGAGACCCAGTACTTC. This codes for CASLAGVGETQYF.